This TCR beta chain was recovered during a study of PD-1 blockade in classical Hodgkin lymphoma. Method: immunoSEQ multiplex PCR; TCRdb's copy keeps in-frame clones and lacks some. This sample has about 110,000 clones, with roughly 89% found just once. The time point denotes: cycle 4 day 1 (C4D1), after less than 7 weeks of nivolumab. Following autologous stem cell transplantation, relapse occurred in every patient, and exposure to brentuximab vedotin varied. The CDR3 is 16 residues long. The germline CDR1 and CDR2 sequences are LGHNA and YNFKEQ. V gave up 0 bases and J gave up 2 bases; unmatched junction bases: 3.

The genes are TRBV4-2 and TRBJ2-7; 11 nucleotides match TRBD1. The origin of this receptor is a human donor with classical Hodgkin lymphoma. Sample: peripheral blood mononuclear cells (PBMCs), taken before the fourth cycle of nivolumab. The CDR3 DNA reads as TGTGCCAGCAGCCAAGATCGGGGACAGGGGGCCTACGAGCAGTACTTC. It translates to CASSQDRGQGAYEQYF.